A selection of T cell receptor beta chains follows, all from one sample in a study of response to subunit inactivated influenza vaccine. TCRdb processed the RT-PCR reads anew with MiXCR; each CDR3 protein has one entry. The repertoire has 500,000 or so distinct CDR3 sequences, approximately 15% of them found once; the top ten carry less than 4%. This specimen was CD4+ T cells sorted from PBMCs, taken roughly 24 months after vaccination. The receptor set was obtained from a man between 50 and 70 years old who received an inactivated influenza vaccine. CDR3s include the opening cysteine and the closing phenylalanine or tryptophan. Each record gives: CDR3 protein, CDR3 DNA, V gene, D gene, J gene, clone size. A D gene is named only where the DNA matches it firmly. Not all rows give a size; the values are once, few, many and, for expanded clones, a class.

CASSLRTGGVYNEQFF | TGCGCCAGCAGCTTGCGAACAGGAGGGGTTTACAATGAGCAGTTCTTC | TRBV5-1 | . | TRBJ2-1 | few
CASSLGGRSQGQETQYF | TGCGCCAGCAGCTTGGGGGGGAGATCCCAGGGCCAAGAGACCCAGTACTTC | TRBV5-1 | . | TRBJ2-5 | .
CASSQDQGRRGGELFF | TGCGCCAGCAGCCAAGATCAAGGCCGTCGGGGCGGGGAGCTGTTTTTT | TRBV4-1 | . | TRBJ2-2 | .
CASSETANTEAFF | TGCGCCAGCAGCGAGACAGCGAACACTGAAGCTTTCTTT | TRBV5-1 | . | TRBJ1-1 | many
CSAPPRGAINQPQHF | TGCAGTGCGCCCCCCCGGGGGGCGATTAATCAGCCCCAGCATTTT | TRBV20-1 | . | TRBJ1-5 | .
CASSLGGRAHEQYF | TGTGCCAGCAGCTTAGGTGGGAGGGCCCACGAGCAGTACTTC | TRBV7-9 | TRBD2 | TRBJ2-7 | few
CSASRIRGNQPQHF | TGCAGTGCTAGCAGGATAAGAGGCAATCAGCCCCAGCATTTT | TRBV20-1 | . | TRBJ1-5 | many
CASSNRQETQYF | TGCGCCAGCAGCAACCGCCAAGAGACCCAGTACTTC | TRBV5-1 | . | TRBJ2-5 | few
CASSHTGGAGTQYF | TGTGCCAGCAGTCATACAGGGGGCGCAGGGACCCAGTACTTC | TRBV12-3/TRBV12-4 | TRBD1 | TRBJ2-5 | .
CSARVPHREPNTEAFF | TGCAGTGCTAGAGTCCCTCACCGGGAGCCGAACACTGAAGCTTTCTTT | TRBV20-1 | . | TRBJ1-1 | .
CASSRQAGMSSYEQYF | TGCGCCAGCAGTCGCCAGGCGGGGATGAGCTCCTACGAGCAGTACTTC | TRBV23-1 | . | TRBJ2-7 | few
CSVNRQGLGGSNQPQHF | TGCAGTGTGAATAGACAGGGACTAGGAGGGAGCAATCAGCCCCAGCATTTT | TRBV20-1 | TRBD1 | TRBJ1-5 | few
CASSQELAGGGTDTQYF | TGCGCCAGCAGCCAAGAACTAGCGGGGGGGGGCACAGATACGCAGTATTTT | TRBV4-1 | TRBD2 | TRBJ2-3 | .
CASSDRGRGLFF | TGTGCCAGCAGCGACAGGGGGCGCGGACTGTTTTTT | TRBV28 | TRBD1 | TRBJ1-4 | .
CASSYGTSGGHGEQFF | TGTGCCAGCAGTTACGGGACTAGCGGGGGGCACGGTGAGCAGTTCTTC | TRBV6-5 | TRBD2 | TRBJ2-1 | few
CASRSLQRNTEAFF | TGTGCCAGCAGATCCCTACAGCGGAACACTGAAGCTTTCTTT | TRBV12-3/TRBV12-4 | . | TRBJ1-1 | many
CASSSGIYYEQYF | TGTGCCAGCAGCTCCGGGATCTACTACGAGCAGTACTTC | TRBV7-2 | . | TRBJ2-7 | .
CASSPGLNSYEQYF | TGTGCCAGCAGCCCTGGACTTAACTCCTACGAGCAGTACTTC | TRBV3-1 | . | TRBJ2-7 | few
CSARDRGTSNTGELFF | TGCAGTGCTAGAGATCGGGGGACAAGTAACACCGGGGAGCTGTTTTTT | TRBV20-1 | . | TRBJ2-2 | .
CASSQVVVNTEAFF | TGTGCCAGCAGCCAAGTCGTGGTTAACACTGAAGCTTTCTTT | TRBV14 | . | TRBJ1-1 | once
CASSLLGLAGQETQYF | TGTGCCAGCAGCCTTCTCGGACTAGCGGGACAAGAGACCCAGTACTTC | TRBV3-1 | TRBD2 | TRBJ2-5 | many
CASSGAGEAFF | TGTGCCAGTTCAGGGGCGGGTGAAGCTTTCTTT | TRBV7-6 | . | TRBJ1-1 | .
CASSYGVWRASSGANVLTF | TGTGCCAGCAGTTATGGGGTTTGGCGGGCGAGCTCTGGGGCCAACGTCCTGACTTTC | TRBV6-2/TRBV6-3 | . | TRBJ2-6 | .
CASSLAARNTEAFF | TGTGCCAGCAGCTTAGCGGCCAGGAACACTGAAGCTTTCTTT | TRBV7-2 | . | TRBJ1-1 | .
CATSDRGLAGGGYNEQFF | TGTGCCACCAGTGATCGCGGACTAGCGGGAGGTGGCTACAATGAGCAGTTCTTC | TRBV24-1 | TRBD2 | TRBJ2-1 | .
CASRPHRQGRGNQPQHF | TGTGCCAGCAGGCCCCACCGTCAGGGACGTGGCAATCAGCCCCAGCATTTT | TRBV12-3/TRBV12-4 | . | TRBJ1-5 | few
CSDLQGNEQFF | TGCAGCGACCTACAGGGCAATGAGCAGTTCTTC | TRBV29-1 | . | TRBJ2-1 | few
CASSLPAHSYGYTF | TGTGCCAGCAGTTTACCGGCACATTCGTATGGCTACACCTTC | TRBV28 | . | TRBJ1-2 | many
CAISEAQGSYEQYF | TGTGCCATCAGTGAGGCTCAGGGAAGCTACGAGCAGTACTTC | TRBV10-3 | . | TRBJ2-7 | .
CASSLDGLAGADTQYF | TGCGCCAGCAGCTTGGACGGACTAGCGGGAGCAGATACGCAGTATTTT | TRBV5-1 | TRBD2 | TRBJ2-3 | few
CASSYWDSKNIQYF | TGTGCCAGCAGCTACTGGGACAGCAAAAACATTCAGTACTTC | TRBV12-3/TRBV12-4 | TRBD1 | TRBJ2-4 | .
CASSITVAREQFF | TGTGCCAGTAGTATTACTGTTGCTCGCGAGCAGTTCTTC | TRBV19 | . | TRBJ2-1 | few
CASSLGDRGLLGISQPQHF | TGTGCCAGCAGCTTAGGGGACAGGGGGCTTCTCGGAATCTCTCAGCCCCAGCATTTT | TRBV11-2 | TRBD1 | TRBJ1-5 | few
CASSIRDRVTDTQYF | TGTGCCAGCAGCATCCGGGACAGGGTGACAGATACGCAGTATTTT | TRBV5-6 | TRBD1 | TRBJ2-3 | .
CASSRDRGYETQYF | TGCGCCAGCAGCCGGGACAGGGGGTACGAGACCCAGTACTTC | TRBV4-3 | TRBD1 | TRBJ2-5 | .
CASSQTGRADTQYF | TGCGCCAGCAGCCAGACAGGGAGGGCAGATACGCAGTATTTT | TRBV5-1 | . | TRBJ2-3 | many
CASSSGLLAGGSTDTQYF | TGTGCCAGCAGCTCCGGTTTGTTAGCGGGAGGTAGCACAGATACGCAGTATTTT | TRBV7-8 | TRBD2 | TRBJ2-3 | few
CASSLDYGSKRNEQFF | TGTGCCAGCAGCTTAGATTACGGGAGTAAAAGGAATGAGCAGTTCTTC | TRBV7-2 | . | TRBJ2-1 | .
CASSSPTWPNEQFF | TGTGCCAGCAGTTCCCCGACTTGGCCCAATGAGCAGTTCTTC | TRBV12-3/TRBV12-4 | . | TRBJ2-1 | few